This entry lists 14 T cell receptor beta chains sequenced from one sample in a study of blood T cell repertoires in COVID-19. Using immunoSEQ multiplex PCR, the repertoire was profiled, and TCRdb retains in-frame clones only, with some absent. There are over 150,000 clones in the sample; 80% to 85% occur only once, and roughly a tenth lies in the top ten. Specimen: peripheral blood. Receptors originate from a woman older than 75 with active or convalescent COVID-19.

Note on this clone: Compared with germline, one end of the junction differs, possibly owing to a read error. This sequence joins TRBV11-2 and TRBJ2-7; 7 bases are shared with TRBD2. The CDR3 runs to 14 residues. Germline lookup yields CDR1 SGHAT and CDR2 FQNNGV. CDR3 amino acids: CASSHEGGWGIMDF. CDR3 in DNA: TGTGCCAGCAGCCATGAGGGAGGGTGGGGGATTATGGACTTC.

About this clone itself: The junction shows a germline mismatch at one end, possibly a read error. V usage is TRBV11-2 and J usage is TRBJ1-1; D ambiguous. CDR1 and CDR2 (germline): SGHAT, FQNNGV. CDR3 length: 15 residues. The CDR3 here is CASTLRAGGGTEAFF. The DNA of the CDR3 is TGTGCCAGCACCTTAAGAGCGGGCGGCGGCACTGAAGCTTTCTTT.

DNA of the CDR3: TGCGCCAGCAGCTTGGCCTCAGGATCTTCTGGAAACACCATATATTTT. The encoded protein is CASSLASGSSGNTIYF. The chain employs TRBV5-1 and TRBJ1-3; D is undetermined. CDR1 and CDR2 (germline): SGHRS, YFSETQ. The CDR3 covers 16 residues. V was trimmed by 0 bases and J by 1 base, leaving 11 bases between them.

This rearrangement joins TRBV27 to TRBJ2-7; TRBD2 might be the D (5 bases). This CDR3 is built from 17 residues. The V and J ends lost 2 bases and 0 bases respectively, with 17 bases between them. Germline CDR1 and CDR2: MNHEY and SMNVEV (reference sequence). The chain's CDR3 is CASSLNPLLVGSYEQYF. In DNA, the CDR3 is TGTGCCAGCAGTTTAAATCCGTTACTAGTAGGCTCCTACGAGCAGTACTTC.

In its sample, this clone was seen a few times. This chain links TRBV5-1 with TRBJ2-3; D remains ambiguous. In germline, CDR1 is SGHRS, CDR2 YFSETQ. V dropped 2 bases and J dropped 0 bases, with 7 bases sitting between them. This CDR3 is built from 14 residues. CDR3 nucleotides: TGCGCCAGCAGCTTCTACAGCAGCACAGATACGCAGTATTTT. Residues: CASSFYSSTDTQYF.

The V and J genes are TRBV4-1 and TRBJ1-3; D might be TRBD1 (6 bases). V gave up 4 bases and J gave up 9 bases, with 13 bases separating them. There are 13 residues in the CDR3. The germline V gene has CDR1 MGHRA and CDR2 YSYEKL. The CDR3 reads CASSRGPGSTIYF. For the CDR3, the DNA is TGCGCCAGCAGCCGGGGGCCAGGGTCCACCATATATTTT.

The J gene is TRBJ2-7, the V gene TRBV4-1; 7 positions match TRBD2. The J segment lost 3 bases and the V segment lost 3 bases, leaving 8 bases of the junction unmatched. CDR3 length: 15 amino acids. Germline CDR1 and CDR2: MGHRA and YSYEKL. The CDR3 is CASSQGGTFYYEQYF. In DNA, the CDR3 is TGCGCCAGCAGCCAGGGGGGGACGTTTTACTACGAGCAGTACTTC.

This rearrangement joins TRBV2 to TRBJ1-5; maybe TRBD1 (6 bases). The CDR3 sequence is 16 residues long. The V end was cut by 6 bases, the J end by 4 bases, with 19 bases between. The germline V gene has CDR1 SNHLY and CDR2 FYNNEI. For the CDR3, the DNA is TGTGCCAGCAGCCCGGGGGGGGGCGTAACTAATCAGCCCCAGCATTTT. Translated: CASSPGGGVTNQPQHF.

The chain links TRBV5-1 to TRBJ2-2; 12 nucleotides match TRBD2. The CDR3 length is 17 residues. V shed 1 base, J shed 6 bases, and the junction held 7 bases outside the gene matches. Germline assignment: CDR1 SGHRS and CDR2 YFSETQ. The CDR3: CASSLQSGTSGSGELFF. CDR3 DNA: TGCGCCAGCAGCTTGCAATCCGGGACTAGCGGGTCCGGGGAGCTGTTTTTT.

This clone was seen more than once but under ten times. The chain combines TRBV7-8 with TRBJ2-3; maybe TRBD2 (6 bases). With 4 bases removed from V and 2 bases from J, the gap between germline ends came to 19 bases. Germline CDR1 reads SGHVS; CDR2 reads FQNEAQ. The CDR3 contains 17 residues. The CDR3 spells CASSSRRGAISTDTQYF. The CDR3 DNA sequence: TGTGCCAGCAGCTCCCGGCGGGGAGCGATTTCCACAGATACGCAGTATTTT.

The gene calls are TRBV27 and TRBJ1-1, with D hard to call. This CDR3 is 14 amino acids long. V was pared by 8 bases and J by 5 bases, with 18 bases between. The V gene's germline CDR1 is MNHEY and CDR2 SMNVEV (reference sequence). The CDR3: CASAARRGLTEAFF. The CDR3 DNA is TGTGCCAGCGCCGCTAGGCGGGGTTTGACTGAAGCTTTCTTT.

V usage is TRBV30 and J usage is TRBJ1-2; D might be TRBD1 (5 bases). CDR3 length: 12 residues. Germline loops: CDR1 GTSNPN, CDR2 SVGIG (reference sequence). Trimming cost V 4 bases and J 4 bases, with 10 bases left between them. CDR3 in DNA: TGTGCCTGGACCCTAGGGGTCTATGGCTACACCTTC. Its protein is CAWTLGVYGYTF. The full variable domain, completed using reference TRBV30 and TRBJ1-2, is SQTIHQWPATLVQPVGSPLSLECTVEGTSNPNLYWYRQAAGRGLQLLFYSVGIGQISSEVPQNLSASRPQDRQFILSSKKLLLSDSGFYLCAWTLGVYGYTFGSGTRLTVV.

The CDR3 protein is CASSLAGDTQYF. In DNA, the CDR3 is TGTGCCAGCAGCCTAGCGGGGGATACGCAGTATTTT. The J gene is TRBJ2-3, the V gene TRBV5-4; 9 positions agree with TRBD2. The CDR3 extends over 12 amino acids. Germline V gene lookup returns CDR1 SGHNT and CDR2 YYREEE (reference sequence). The J segment lost 6 bases and the V segment lost 4 bases, leaving 0 bases of the junction unmatched.

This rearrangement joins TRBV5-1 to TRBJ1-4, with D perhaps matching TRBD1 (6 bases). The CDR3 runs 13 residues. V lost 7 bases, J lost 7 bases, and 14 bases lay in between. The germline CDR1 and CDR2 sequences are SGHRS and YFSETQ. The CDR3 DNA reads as TGCGCCAGCGCCACAGGGTCGGGTGAAAAACTGTTTTTT. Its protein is CASATGSGEKLFF.